The present T cell receptor (beta chain) was sequenced within a study of post-analysis software for immune sequencing data. Whole-study context: Recorded disease courses covered relapsing-remitting, secondary progressive and progressive-relapsing multiple sclerosis. Some patients had no subtype annotation. General study findings and limits: Patients showed TRBV5-6, TRBV5-1 and TRBV20-1 among five TRBV segments more frequent than in controls. Strong co-clustering by F measure was seen for same-batch samples. Controls' normalized Chao1 diversity significantly exceeded that of multiple sclerosis patients.

The CDR3 runs to 12 residues. V was clipped by 4 bases and J by 3 bases, with 3 bases between them. Unique molecular identifiers were built into the TCR beta cDNA libraries. Each sample of about 0.9 to 11 million input T cells yielded around 500,000 cDNA molecules, so each molecule approximated one T cell. Via MiXCR, TCRdb re-called the PCR reads, giving one row per CDR3 protein. The repertoire holds approximately 730,000 distinct CDR3 sequences, with roughly 27% as singletons. Regarding this clonotype: Its antigen is unknown.

The receptor was derived from a girl aged 10 to 17 with multiple sclerosis. The chain joins TRBV12-3 or TRBV12-4 to TRBJ1-4; D not certain. The sample was blood. This chain's CDR3 is CASSWANEKLFF. For the CDR3, the DNA is TGTGCCAGCAGTTGGGCTAATGAAAAACTGTTTTTT.